This passage covers 17 T cell receptor beta chains from one sample sequenced in a study of naive and memory T cell subsets. Whole-study results and caveats: Especially in CD8 cells, naive repertoires contained a few larger clonotypes, possibly CD45RA-re-expressing memory cells.

Their specific antigens are unknown. Both TRBC1 and TRBC2 were covered by a beta constant-region primer of two equimolar oligonucleotides. Ligated cDNA was amplified by four rounds of PCR with nested alpha and beta constant-region primers and SP2. TCRdb recomputed calls from the UMI-ligation and nested PCR reads with MiXCR, one row per CDR3 protein. The sample records over 90,000 distinct CDR3 sequences, about 11% being singletons. Specimen: naive CD4+ T cells from blood. Receptors were obtained from a human donor in good health.

Ten or more counts support this clonotype. The J gene is TRBJ2-3, the V gene TRBV6-2 or TRBV6-3; D is undetermined. The germline V and J ends were trimmed by 6 bases and 0 bases, with 4 bases remaining between them. There are 12 residues in the CDR3. Germline V gene data show CDR1 as MNHEY and CDR2 as SVGEGT. The CDR3: CASRASTDTQYF. CDR3 nucleotides: TGTGCCAGCAGAGCTAGCACAGATACGCAGTATTTT.

In its sample, this clonotype was seen many times. V is TRBV6-2 or TRBV6-3 and J is TRBJ2-6, with D hard to call. Trimming pared 6 bases from V and 0 bases from J, leaving 3 bases between. Germline V gene lookup returns CDR1 MNHEY and CDR2 SVGEGT. CDR3 length: 13 amino acids. This chain's CDR3 is CASRPSGANVLTF. The CDR3 region has the DNA TGTGCCAGCAGGCCCTCTGGGGCCAACGTCCTGACTTTC.

In its sample, this clonotype was seen a few times. The chain uses TRBV11-3 and TRBJ2-5; 7 bases align to TRBD2. The CDR3 has 13 amino acids. The V gene's germline CDR1 is SGHNT and CDR2 YENEEA. V lost 4 bases and J lost 5; bases outside the gene matches: 4. CDR3 sequence (DNA): TGTGCCAGCAGCTCGACTAGCAGGGAGACCCAGTACTTC. Its protein product is CASSSTSRETQYF.

CDR3 region: CASAQGSGGSSYNEQFF. DNA for the CDR3: TGTGCCAGCGCCCAGGGGAGCGGGGGGAGCTCCTACAATGAGCAGTTCTTC. The gene calls are TRBV19 and TRBJ2-1; TRBD2 aligns across 9 bases. The germline V gene encodes CDR1 LNHDA and CDR2 SQIVND (reference sequence). This CDR3 is 17 amino acids long. Trimming removed 9 bases from V and 0 bases from J; junction bases left unmatched: 12.

Of note for this clonotype: A single base separates this from a much larger clone, so it may be a read error. The rearrangement uses TRBV20-1 and TRBJ2-3; tentatively, D is TRBD2 (5 bases). CDR1 and CDR2 from the germline V gene are DFQATT and SNEGSKA (reference sequence). The ends were cut back, 4 bases at V and 1 base at J, with 12 bases in the middle. The CDR3 is made up of 14 amino acids. The CDR3 sequence: CSAIRRRGTDTQYF. CDR3 coding DNA: TGCAGTGCTATCCGGAGGCGGGGCACAGATACGCAGTATTTT.

This clonotype was picked up many times. The chain employs TRBV20-1 and TRBJ1-5, with D possibly matching TRBD1 (5 bases). Germline V gives CDR1 DFQATT, CDR2 SNEGSKA (reference sequence). The CDR3 extends over 16 amino acids. V was shortened by 1 base and J by 1 base, with 14 bases between the two germline ends. CDR3 sequence reads: CSARGGARGSNQPQHF. Here the CDR3 DNA reads TGCAGTGCTAGAGGGGGCGCAAGAGGGAGCAATCAGCCCCAGCATTTT.

In its sample, this clonotype was seen a few times. CDR3 loop: CATSRDRAQETQYF. CDR3 nucleotides: TGTGCCACCAGCAGGGACAGGGCTCAAGAGACCCAGTACTTC. V is TRBV15 and J is TRBJ2-5; 8 bases align to TRBD1. CDR3 length: 14 residues. Per the germline V gene, CDR1 is LNHNV and CDR2 is YYDKDF (reference sequence). V shed 3 bases and J 2 bases; nucleotides not matched to a gene: 2.

The chain recombines TRBV12-3 or TRBV12-4 with TRBJ1-1, with 9 bases identical to TRBD1. The V gene end was trimmed by 3 bases and the J gene end by 4 bases; junction bases not matched to a gene: 3. The CDR3 consists of 14 residues. This chain's CDR3 is CASSFGDRVTEAFF. DNA of the CDR3: TGTGCCAGCAGTTTCGGGGACAGGGTCACTGAAGCTTTCTTT.

The table lists this clonotype with a few counts. The chain joins TRBV7-8 to TRBJ1-4; tentative D call: TRBD1 (5 bases). The CDR3 totals 16 residues. The ends were cut back, 3 bases at V and 5 bases at J, with 16 bases in the middle. The germline V gene encodes CDR1 SGHVS and CDR2 FQNEAQ. The CDR3 DNA reads as TGTGCCAGCAGCTTGCCCGAGGGACGGTTAAATGAAAAACTGTTTTTT. Translating it yields CASSLPEGRLNEKLFF. Full variable domain (rest looked up from reference TRBV7-8 and TRBJ1-4): GAGVSQSPRYKVAKRGQDVALRCDPISGHVSLFWYQQALGQGPEFLTYFQNEAQLDKSGLPSDRFFAERPEGSVSTLKIQRTQQEDSAVYLCASSLPEGRLNEKLFFGSGTQLSVL.

In its sample, this clonotype was seen many times. This chain links TRBV6-2 or TRBV6-3 with TRBJ2-5; 12 bases match TRBD2. From germline, CDR1 is MNHEY and CDR2 SVGEGT. Trimming removed 2 bases from V and 2 bases from J; junction bases left unmatched: 6. The CDR3 extends over 17 amino acids. The CDR3 nucleotides read TGTGCCAGCAGTTACCGACTAGCGGGGGCCTCACAAGAGACCCAGTACTTC. Translated, it gives CASSYRLAGASQETQYF.

This clonotype was seen repeatedly, ten times or more. The DNA of the CDR3 is TGTGCCAGCTCACCTCCGGGGGGACGGGGGGACACTGAAGCTTTCTTT. Amino acids: CASSPPGGRGDTEAFF. The chain employs TRBV18 and TRBJ1-1; tentatively, D is TRBD1 (5 bases). This CDR3 spans 16 amino acids. V lost 3 bases to trimming and J lost 3 bases, with 17 bases between them. Germline lookup yields CDR1 KGHSH and CDR2 LQKENI.

The V gene is TRBV7-9, the J gene TRBJ1-1; 8 nucleotides agree with TRBD1. This CDR3 comprises 16 residues. Per the germline V gene, CDR1 is SEHNR and CDR2 is FQNEAQ (reference sequence). V shed 3 bases and J 0 bases; nucleotides not matched to a gene: 6. The CDR3 DNA reads as TGTGCCAGCAGCTTCCCGCAGGGGGCCGTGAACACTGAAGCTTTCTTT. It encodes CASSFPQGAVNTEAFF.

This clonotype was observed many times. The genes are TRBV2 and TRBJ2-2; no reliable D call. CDR1 SNHLY and CDR2 FYNNEI come from the germline V gene. V was clipped by 4 bases and J by 0 bases, with 9 bases between them. This CDR3 has 15 residues. CDR3 loop: CASSGGPPNTGELFF. The CDR3 DNA is TGTGCCAGCAGTGGCGGACCCCCGAACACCGGGGAGCTGTTTTTT.

CDR3 amino acids: CASSQDTGRPQHF. CDR3 in DNA: TGTGCCAGCAGCCAAGATACAGGGCGGCCCCAGCATTTT. The chain recombines TRBV5-4 with TRBJ1-5; tentative D call: TRBD1 (6 bases). Per the germline V gene, CDR1 is SGHNT and CDR2 is YYREEE (reference sequence). The CDR3 spans 13 residues. The V end was cut by 4 bases, the J end by 9 bases, with 14 bases between.

At least ten counts were recorded for this clonotype. V is TRBV12-3 or TRBV12-4 and J is TRBJ2-7, with TRBD1 matching over 12 bases. Unmatched junction bases numbered 4, after V lost 2 bases and J lost 5 bases. The CDR3 contains 15 residues. The CDR3 reads CASSLSGTGGHEQYF. CDR3 DNA sequence: TGTGCCAGCAGTTTAAGCGGGACAGGGGGCCACGAGCAGTACTTC.

This clonotype was counted a few times. The chain uses TRBV20-1 and TRBJ1-5; 7 bases line up with TRBD1. V lost 4 bases and J lost 2; bases outside the gene matches: 5. Germline loops: CDR1 DFQATT, CDR2 SNEGSKA (reference sequence). The CDR3 contains 14 residues. In nucleotides, the CDR3 is TGCAGTGCTACCCCCGGGACAGGCAATCAGCCCCAGCATTTT. Translated, it gives CSATPGTGNQPQHF.

The chain recombines TRBV21-1 with TRBJ2-2. TRBV21-1 is shown as a pseudogene. The CDR3 loop spans 12 amino acids. The DNA of the CDR3 is TGTGCCAGCAGCCAAGCGGTCGGGGAGCTGTTTTTT. Amino acids: CASSQAVGELFF.